Listed below are T cell receptor beta chains from one sample, sequenced in a study of CD8+ T cells in alopecia areata. Assay: immunoSEQ multiplex PCR; the TCRdb copy retains only in-frame clones and omits some. The sample holds fewer than 250,000 clones; roughly three fifths are singletons and the top ten take 1.3%. Source: CD4+ T cells sorted from blood, taken around week 50, from a patient treated with tofacitinib. These receptors all come from a human donor with alopecia areata. CDR3s leave out the opening cysteine and the closing phenylalanine or tryptophan. Fields, in order: clone size, V gene, CDR3 length, CDR3 protein. Size is omitted from some rows. Given values are once, few, many or a class for expanded clones.

abundance: NA
v_gene: TRBV20-1
len: 9
CDR3aa: SASRLLDQF

abundance: few
v_gene: TRBV29-1
len: 12
CDR3aa: SVEVVGLPYEQY

abundance: NA
v_gene: TRBV7-8
len: 14
CDR3aa: ASSLAPPAAEYGYT

abundance: NA
v_gene: TRBV5-1
len: 16
CDR3aa: ASSVGTGGAAPNSPLH

abundance: few
v_gene: TRBV19
len: 11
CDR3aa: ASSIISDQPQH

abundance: few
v_gene: TRBV4-3
len: 13
CDR3aa: ASSRSGQDSYEQY

abundance: NA
v_gene: TRBV20-1
len: 9
CDR3aa: SASPVYEQY

abundance: NA
v_gene: TRBV5-6
len: 12
CDR3aa: ASSLVSPHGEQY

abundance: NA
v_gene: TRBV29-1
len: 9
CDR3aa: SVRQGTEAF

abundance: NA
v_gene: TRBV7-8
len: 13
CDR3aa: ASTPGDRENYGYT

abundance: NA
v_gene: TRBV25-1
len: 12
CDR3aa: ASSIGQTNQPQH

abundance: NA
v_gene: TRBV5-6
len: 12
CDR3aa: ASSHGQGSDTQY

abundance: NA
v_gene: TRBV5-1
len: 13
CDR3aa: ASILGEGNTGELF

abundance: NA
v_gene: TRBV30
len: 12
CDR3aa: AWRAHGTNTEAF

abundance: NA
v_gene: TRBV11-2
len: 12
CDR3aa: ASSHGAVRETQY

abundance: NA
v_gene: TRBV29-1
len: 15
CDR3aa: SVRPGQGAVNTGELF

abundance: many
v_gene: TRBV18
len: 12
CDR3aa: ASSLSNGAYEQY

abundance: once
v_gene: TRBV9
len: 13
CDR3aa: ASSVGAGWNQPQH

abundance: few
v_gene: TRBV10-3
len: 13
CDR3aa: AITSDGPTHNEQF

abundance: few
v_gene: TRBV5-1
len: 12
CDR3aa: ASSLEADNSPLH

abundance: NA
v_gene: TRBV20-1
len: 8
CDR3aa: SPGWGQPP

abundance: few
v_gene: TRBV7-2
len: 12
CDR3aa: ASSFGTGGTEAF

abundance: NA
v_gene: TRBV4-3
len: 10
CDR3aa: ASSHSPDTQY

abundance: NA
v_gene: TRBV29-1
len: 12
CDR3aa: SVEDLSTGETQY

abundance: NA
v_gene: TRBV2
len: 13
CDR3aa: ASSARSSYNSPLH

abundance: many
v_gene: TRBV14
len: 12
CDR3aa: ASSRFGGNSPLH

abundance: NA
v_gene: TRBV7-9
len: 11
CDR3aa: ASSPGQLSGYT

abundance: NA
v_gene: TRBV29-1
len: 13
CDR3aa: SVEDPRIGTGELF

abundance: few
v_gene: TRBV6-5
len: 13
CDR3aa: ASSSPGGARNEQF

abundance: NA
v_gene: TRBV7-9
len: 14
CDR3aa: ASSRQAGGRQETQY

abundance: few
v_gene: TRBV29-1
len: 14
CDR3aa: SVEEGGQGGNQPQH

abundance: NA
v_gene: TRBV5-6
len: 14
CDR3aa: ASSSSSRGVGQPQH

abundance: NA
v_gene: TRBV25-1
len: 15
CDR3aa: ASSESRGGVANEKLF

abundance: NA
v_gene: TRBV30
len: 13
CDR3aa: AWSAGKGYNSPLH

abundance: NA
v_gene: TRBV29-1
len: 11
CDR3aa: SVGTGVDYEQY

abundance: NA
v_gene: TRBV2
len: 9
CDR3aa: ASSEVNEQF

abundance: once
v_gene: TRBV29-1
len: 14
CDR3aa: SVELRDRGTNYGYT

abundance: NA
v_gene: TRBV28
len: 13
CDR3aa: ASTQYRTSTDTQY

abundance: NA
v_gene: TRBV29-1
len: 12
CDR3aa: SVEDPPTPYTQY

abundance: NA
v_gene: TRBV10-1
len: 11
CDR3aa: ASSTFPPGELF

abundance: few
v_gene: TRBV10-3
len: 10
CDR3aa: AHRTSGDEQF

abundance: NA
v_gene: TRBV29-1
len: 13
CDR3aa: SVYTLRKGVGELF

abundance: few
v_gene: TRBV7-3
len: 11
CDR3aa: ASSSGPDNVLT

abundance: NA
v_gene: TRBV30
len: 13
CDR3aa: AWSVVVRGNTEAF

abundance: once
v_gene: TRBV5-1
len: 10
CDR3aa: ASSYMPDTQY

abundance: NA
v_gene: TRBV27
len: 12
CDR3aa: ASSSAPANEKLF

abundance: NA
v_gene: TRBV4-1
len: 13
CDR3aa: ASSQADQVTYEQY

abundance: NA
v_gene: TRBV6-6
len: 11
CDR3aa: ASSSDRKDGYT

abundance: NA
v_gene: TRBV19
len: 15
CDR3aa: ASSIVSRGMGNQPQH